The rows below give T cell receptor beta chains drawn from one sample of a study of spatial heterogeneity in lung cancer. TCRdb processed the 5' RACE reads anew with MiXCR; each CDR3 protein has one entry. The table has 95,000 to 130,000 distinct CDR3 sequences, 12% seen once; the top ten hold roughly 17%. This specimen was PBMCs, taken at follow-up. All receptors come from a male donor with early-stage non-small cell lung cancer. CDR3s include the opening cysteine and the closing phenylalanine or tryptophan. D genes are given only for firm matches. Expanded clones are given a class, and other clones once, few, many or no size at all.

size: -
V: TRBV24-1
D: TRBD1
J: TRBJ1-2
length: 13
CDR3: CATSRTGDDGYTF
DNA: TGTGCCACCAGCAGGACAGGGGATGACGGCTACACCTTC

size: many
V: TRBV24-1
D: TRBD2
J: TRBJ2-5
length: 13
CDR3: CATSPTSVGTQYF
DNA: TGTGCCACCAGCCCGACTAGCGTTGGGACCCAGTACTTC

size: many
V: TRBV5-1
D: -
J: TRBJ1-5
length: 15
CDR3: CASSAQGASNQPQHF
DNA: TGCGCCAGCAGCGCCCAGGGTGCTAGCAATCAGCCCCAGCATTTT

size: once
V: TRBV9
D: TRBD1
J: TRBJ2-7
length: 14
CDR3: CASSPSGTGMEQYF
DNA: TGTGCCAGCAGCCCTAGTGGGACAGGGATGGAGCAGTACTTC

size: many
V: TRBV9
D: TRBD1
J: TRBJ2-3
length: 15
CDR3: CASTLQGTSTDTQYF
DNA: TGTGCCAGCACCTTACAGGGGACAAGCACAGATACGCAGTATTTT

size: few
V: TRBV20-1
D: -
J: TRBJ1-2
length: 13
CDR3: CSATLDSRAGYTF
DNA: TGCAGTGCCACCCTCGACAGCCGGGCTGGCTACACCTTC

size: -
V: TRBV12-3/TRBV12-4
D: TRBD1
J: TRBJ2-1
length: 12
CDR3: CASSPGTGARFF
DNA: TGTGCCAGCAGTCCCGGGACAGGGGCAAGGTTCTTC

size: -
V: TRBV12-3/TRBV12-4
D: TRBD1
J: TRBJ1-1
length: 15
CDR3: CASSRGQGNTVEAFF
DNA: TGTGCCAGCAGCCGTGGACAGGGTAATACGGTTGAAGCTTTCTTT

size: many
V: TRBV20-1
D: -
J: TRBJ1-5
length: 14
CDR3: CSAREGSGNQPQHF
DNA: TGCAGTGCTAGAGAGGGATCAGGGAATCAGCCCCAGCATTTT

size: many
V: TRBV6-5
D: TRBD1
J: TRBJ1-5
length: 14
CDR3: CASSRTGGEQPQHF
DNA: TGTGCCAGCAGCCGGACAGGGGGCGAACAGCCCCAGCATTTT

size: many
V: TRBV4-3
D: -
J: TRBJ2-2
length: 14
CDR3: CASSQTGNTGELFF
DNA: TGCGCCAGCAGCCAGACTGGAAACACCGGGGAGCTGTTTTTT

size: -
V: TRBV6-6
D: -
J: TRBJ1-1
length: 14
CDR3: CASSYSPETAEAFF
DNA: TGTGCCAGCAGTTACTCTCCAGAAACGGCTGAAGCTTTCTTT

size: few
V: TRBV19
D: -
J: TRBJ2-3
length: 16
CDR3: CASSIRALGTTDTQYF
DNA: TGTGCCAGTAGTATACGGGCTCTAGGCACCACAGATACGCAGTATTTT

size: -
V: TRBV4-1
D: -
J: TRBJ2-2
length: 15
CDR3: CASSQENQNTGELFF
DNA: TGCGCCAGCAGCCAAGAAAACCAGAACACCGGGGAGCTGTTTTTT

size: -
V: TRBV12-3/TRBV12-4
D: -
J: TRBJ2-2
length: 15
CDR3: CASTVEAKNTGELFF
DNA: TGTGCCAGCACCGTGGAAGCGAAGAACACCGGGGAGCTGTTTTTT

size: many
V: TRBV12-3/TRBV12-4
D: TRBD2
J: TRBJ2-3
length: 19
CDR3: CASSFLSGTSGAPADTQYF
DNA: TGTGCCAGCAGTTTCCTCTCCGGGACTAGCGGGGCACCGGCAGATACGCAGTATTTT

size: -
V: TRBV5-1
D: -
J: TRBJ2-2
length: 12
CDR3: CASRVSGGELFF
DNA: TGCGCCAGCAGGGTTTCCGGTGGGGAGCTGTTTTTT

size: -
V: TRBV20-1
D: -
J: TRBJ2-3
length: 14
CDR3: CSARGYQLTDTQYF
DNA: TGCAGTGCTAGGGGCTATCAATTAACAGATACGCAGTATTTT

size: -
V: TRBV6-1
D: -
J: TRBJ2-5
length: 13
CDR3: CASTFNPRETQYF
DNA: TGTGCCAGCACCTTTAACCCCCGAGAGACCCAGTACTTC

size: -
V: TRBV7-3
D: TRBD1
J: TRBJ1-1
length: 13
CDR3: CASSRTGSTEAFF
DNA: TGTGCCAGCAGCCGGACAGGGAGCACTGAAGCTTTCTTT